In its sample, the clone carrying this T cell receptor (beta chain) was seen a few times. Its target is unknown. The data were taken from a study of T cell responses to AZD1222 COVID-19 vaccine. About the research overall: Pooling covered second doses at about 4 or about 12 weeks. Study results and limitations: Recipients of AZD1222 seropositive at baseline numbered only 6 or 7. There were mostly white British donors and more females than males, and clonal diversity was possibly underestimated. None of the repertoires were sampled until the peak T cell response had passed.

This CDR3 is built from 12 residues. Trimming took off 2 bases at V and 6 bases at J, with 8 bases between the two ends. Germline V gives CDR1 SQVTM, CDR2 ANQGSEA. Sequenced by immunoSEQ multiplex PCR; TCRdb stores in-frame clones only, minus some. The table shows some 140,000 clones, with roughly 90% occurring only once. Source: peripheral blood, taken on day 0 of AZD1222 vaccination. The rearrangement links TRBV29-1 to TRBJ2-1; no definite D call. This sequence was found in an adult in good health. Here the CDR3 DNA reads TGCAGCGTTGAATTCGTAATCAATGAGCAGTTCTTC. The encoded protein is CSVEFVINEQFF.